A selection of T cell receptor beta chains follows, all from one sample in a study of OX40 agonist ivuxolimab in advanced cancers. Sequencing was performed with immunoSEQ multiplex PCR; in TCRdb, only in-frame clones are kept and a portion is missing. Of approximately 50,000 clones in the sample, 90% to 95% were seen once. The sequences come from CD4+ or CD8+ T cells sorted from blood, collected in a trial of the OX40 agonist ivuxolimab. The receptors shown here come from an adult with an advanced solid tumor such as melanoma, head and neck, liver or kidney cancer. The CDR3 runs from the conserved cysteine through the conserved F or W. The D gene is left open where the match is weak. Size values are once, few and many counts, or a class for expanded clones, and some rows have none.

>.|TRBV4-2|TRBJ2-7|.
CASSPEVGGGYEQYF
TGTGCCAGCAGCCCGGAGGTGGGGGGCGGCTACGAGCAGTACTTC
>.|TRBV4-1|TRBJ2-1|.
CASSQLATTYNEQFF
TGCGCCAGCAGCCAATTGGCGACGACCTACAATGAGCAGTTCTTC
>.|TRBV21-1|TRBJ2-7|.
CASSATGTGVGSYEQYF
TGTGCCAGCAGCGCCACCGGGACAGGGGTAGGGTCCTACGAGCAGTACTTC
>.|TRBV11-2|TRBJ1-6|.
CASSQGSPLLAYNSPLHF
TGTGCCAGCAGCCAGGGATCCCCCCTCCTAGCCTATAATTCACCCCTCCACTTT
>once|TRBV10-3|TRBJ1-1|TRBD1
CAISGDRGSTEAFF
TGTGCCATCAGTGGCGACAGGGGTAGCACTGAAGCTTTCTTT
>.|TRBV6-4|TRBJ1-2|.
CASSLGFDKSIGGYTF
TGTGCCAGCAGTCTAGGATTCGACAAGTCCATCGGTGGCTACACCTTC
>.|TRBV4-1|TRBJ2-7|.
CASSQDRRTLYEQYF
TGCGCCAGCAGCCAAGATCGCAGGACTCTCTACGAGCAGTACTTC
>.|TRBV14|TRBJ1-1|.
CASSQGTFMNTEAFF
TGTGCCAGCAGCCAAGGGACCTTCATGAACACTGAAGCTTTCTTT
>.|TRBV5-6|TRBJ2-2|.
CASSVDHTGELFF
TGTGCCAGCAGCGTAGATCACACCGGGGAGCTGTTTTTT
>once|TRBV9|TRBJ2-7|.
CASSVVWWSVGTYEQYF
TGTGCCAGCAGCGTAGTTTGGTGGAGCGTGGGTACCTACGAGCAGTACTTC
>.|TRBV28|TRBJ2-7|.
CASSLVTASYEQYF
TGTGCCAGCAGTTTAGTGACAGCTTCCTACGAGCAGTACTTC
>.|TRBV10-3|TRBJ2-7|TRBD1
CAIRDRSSYEQYF
TGTGCCATCAGGGACAGGAGCTCCTACGAGCAGTACTTC
>.|TRBV2|TRBJ2-1|.
CASSEAYGGAYEQFF
TGTGCCAGCAGTGAAGCTTATGGGGGGGCCTATGAGCAGTTCTTC
>.|TRBV9|TRBJ2-3|.
CASSGGITSTDTQYF
TGTGCCAGCAGCGGGGGGATTACTAGCACAGATACGCAGTATTTT
>.|TRBV7-9|TRBJ2-2|.
CASSPPRRQGYTGELFF
TGTGCCAGCAGTCCCCCGAGGCGCCAGGGGTACACCGGGGAGCTGTTTTTT
>.|TRBV6-5|TRBJ1-2|TRBD1
CASSGQGGFYGYTF
TGTGCCAGCAGTGGACAGGGGGGATTCTATGGCTACACCTTC
>.|TRBV7-9|TRBJ1-4|.
CASSFRGEKLFF
TGTGCCAGCAGCTTTAGAGGTGAAAAACTGTTTTTT
>.|TRBV7-2|TRBJ1-1|.
CASSLVQGKGTEAFF
TGTGCCAGCAGCTTAGTGCAGGGTAAGGGGACTGAAGCTTTCTTT
>.|TRBV4-3|TRBJ2-3|.
CASSQDPGPGVTDTQYF
TGCGCCAGCAGCCAAGATCCCGGGCCAGGGGTCACAGATACGCAGTATTTT
>.|TRBV19|TRBJ1-2|TRBD1
CASSIGTGGDYGYTF
TGTGCCAGTAGTATAGGAACAGGGGGCGACTATGGCTACACCTTC
>once|TRBV7-9|TRBJ2-7|.
CASSLATGYEQYF
TGTGCCAGCAGCTTAGCAACAGGGTACGAGCAGTACTTC
>.|TRBV2|TRBJ1-6|.
CASLGVGPSPLHF
TGTGCCAGCCTGGGTGTCGGCCCATCACCCCTCCACTTT